These 26 T cell receptor beta chains originate from one sample sequenced in a study of T cell repertoires in cytomegalovirus infection. Each CDR3 protein is one row after TCRdb ran MiXCR on the reads. This table holds approximately 500,000 distinct CDR3 sequences, 11% found once. Specimen: PBMCs. The receptors were sampled from a human donor in good health (CMV status not recorded). Some clones in this sample may be carry-over from other donors' samples.

This clonotype was seen ten or more times. The V call is TRBV15, the J call TRBJ1-1, with D uncertain. V was pared by 0 bases and J by 4 bases, with 9 bases between. This CDR3 is built from 14 residues. Per the germline V gene, CDR1 is LNHNV and CDR2 is YYDKDF (reference sequence). CDR3 bases: TGTGCCACCAGCAGAGAAGGCAGACTCACTGAAGCTTTCTTT. Protein product: CATSREGRLTEAFF.

Concerning this clonotype itself: The CDR3 end shows no conserved phenylalanine or tryptophan, and so a read error is likely. The genes are TRBV6-2 or TRBV6-3 and TRBJ2-1; 10 bases map to TRBD1. The V and J ends lost 6 bases and 9 bases, in that order; junction bases with no gene match: 5. There are 13 residues in the CDR3. Germline CDR1 is MNHEY and CDR2 is SVGEGT. The chain's CDR3 is CASSRQGAGEQFS. CDR3 nucleotide sequence: TGTGCCAGCAGCAGACAGGGGGCGGGTGAGCAGTTCTCC.

This clonotype was recorded many times. The chain recombines TRBV7-8 with TRBJ2-1; no reliable D call. Germline V lookup: CDR1 SGHVS, CDR2 FQNEAQ. CDR3 length: 12 residues. Between the trimmed V and J ends, which lost 2 bases and 8 bases, there was a span of 7 bases. The CDR3 region is CASSLHGDEQFF. The CDR3 DNA reads TGTGCCAGCAGCTTACACGGAGATGAGCAGTTCTTC.

Ten or more counts support this clonotype. The chain has TRBV7-9 and TRBJ1-1; D possibly corresponds to TRBD1 (5 bases). Trimming took 5 bases from V and 3 from J, leaving 13 bases between them. The germline V gene has CDR1 SEHNR and CDR2 FQNEAQ (reference sequence). This CDR3 is built from 14 residues. As DNA, the CDR3 is TGTGCCAGCAGCCGGGACTCGTTTTACACTGAAGCTTTCTTT. Translation gives CASSRDSFYTEAFF. Supplemented by reference TRBV7-9 and TRBJ1-1, the full variable domain reads DTGVSQNPRHKITKRGQNVTFRCDPISEHNRLYWYRQTLGQGPEFLTYFQNEAQLEKSRLLSDRFSAERPKGSFSTLEIQRTEQGDSAMYLCASSRDSFYTEAFFGQGTRLTVV.

This clonotype was seen many times. The CDR3 loop is CASSLPGTGTDTQYF. The CDR3 coding sequence is TGTGCCAGCAGCTTACCCGGGACAGGCACAGATACGCAGTATTTT. This sequence joins TRBV7-2 and TRBJ2-3; 7 bases fit TRBD1. The CDR3 runs 15 residues. With 2 bases clipped from V and 1 base from J, the junction kept 3 bases outside the gene matches. The germline V gene encodes CDR1 SGHTA and CDR2 FQGNSA.

This clonotype was observed a handful of times. The chain combines TRBV7-8 with TRBJ1-1; 7 bases map to TRBD1. CDR1 SGHVS and CDR2 FQNEAQ come from the germline V gene. This CDR3 comprises 14 residues. The V and J ends lost 3 bases and 8 bases, in that order; junction bases with no gene match: 9. CDR3 loop: CASSLGQLHLEAFF. The CDR3 DNA follows: TGTGCCAGCAGCTTGGGACAGCTTCACCTGGAAGCTTTCTTT.

The chain employs TRBV14 and TRBJ1-3; D is uncertain. Trimming stripped 0 bases from V and 0 bases from J, with 12 bases between. The CDR3 totals 17 residues. Germline V gene lookup returns CDR1 SGHDN and CDR2 FVKESK. The CDR3 DNA reads as TGTGCCAGCAGCCAAGACCCAGGTTACTACTCTGGAAACACCATATATTTT. This translates into CASSQDPGYYSGNTIYF.

The gene calls are TRBV29-1 and TRBJ1-3; D unclear. Trimming removed 4 bases at V and 0 bases at J, with 16 bases between. Germline CDR1 is SQVTM and CDR2 is ANQGSEA. The length of the CDR3 is 16 residues. For the CDR3, the DNA is TGCAGCGTTGCGGTACTCCGGTCTTTCTCTGGAAACACCATATATTTT. Translating gives CSVAVLRSFSGNTIYF.

This clonotype was detected ten times or more. This rearrangement joins TRBV20-1 to TRBJ2-1; 7 bases line up with TRBD1. Germline-derived CDR1 and CDR2 are DFQATT and SNEGSKA (reference sequence). Trimming at V came to 6 bases and at J to 7 bases, leaving 6 bases not matched to a gene. The length of the CDR3 is 12 residues. The CDR3 DNA follows: TGCAGTGCGAGACAGGGATTGAATGAGCAGTTCTTC. Amino acids: CSARQGLNEQFF.

This clonotype was seen a handful of times. The DNA for the CDR3 is TGCAGCGTTGGCGCCAGGGGAGTTGAAGAGACCCAGTACTTC. Residues: CSVGARGVEETQYF. The chain carries TRBV29-1 and TRBJ2-5; a weak D match, TRBD1 (6 bases). V was trimmed by 4 bases and J by 3 bases, leaving 15 bases between them. Looked up from germline, CDR1 is SQVTM and CDR2 is ANQGSEA. The CDR3 loop spans 14 amino acids.

About this clonotype itself: At one end, the junction sequence differs from germline, possibly due to a read error. The rearrangement uses TRBV5-1 and TRBJ2-3; 8 bases are shared with TRBD2. The CDR3 has 19 amino acids. Germline-derived CDR1 and CDR2 are SGHRS and YFSETQ. The CDR3 spells CASRLAGGARSGITDTQYF. Written as DNA, the CDR3 is TGCGCCAGCCGCTTAGCCGGGGGGGCGCGAAGTGGGATAACAGATACGCAGTATTTT.

This clonotype was seen at least ten times. The chain is built from TRBV7-9 and TRBJ2-7; 10 positions agree with TRBD2. Germline values: CDR1 SEHNR, CDR2 FQNEAQ (reference sequence). This CDR3 is built from 17 residues. Germline trimming cut 4 bases from V and 4 bases from J; bases unmatched to any gene: 13. The CDR3 coding sequence is TGTGCCAGCAGCTCCCTTAATGCTAGCGGGAGCATATACGAGCAGTACTTC. Its protein product is CASSSLNASGSIYEQYF.

This sequence joins TRBV5-6 and TRBJ2-5; the D gene is possibly TRBD2 (6 bases). The germline V gene encodes CDR1 SGHDT and CDR2 YYEEEE. CDR3 size: 16 residues. Trimming removed 4 bases at V and 5 bases at J, with 21 bases between. The CDR3 DNA is TGTGCCAGCAGCCCCCCGCGGGGCCCGGGGAGGGAGACCCAGTACTTC. It codes for CASSPPRGPGRETQYF.

This clonotype was seen many times. The chain has TRBV7-9 and TRBJ2-7; D gene unclear. Trimming took off 0 bases at V and 3 bases at J, with 9 bases between the two ends. This CDR3 is built from 14 residues. Germline V gene data show CDR1 as SEHNR and CDR2 as FQNEAQ (reference sequence). The CDR3 DNA follows: TGTGCCAGCAGCTTAGCAGTGTCGCTCTACGAGCAGTACTTC. As protein: CASSLAVSLYEQYF.

Ten or more counts support this clonotype. This chain uses TRBV10-2 with TRBJ2-5; TRBD2 matches at 16 bases. Per germline, CDR1 WSHSY and CDR2 SAAADI. The CDR3 contains 19 residues. V gave up 5 bases and J gave up 5 bases; unmatched junction bases: 14. CDR3 in amino acids: CASSPQPGTSGGEVETQYF. CDR3 coding DNA: TGCGCCAGCAGTCCACAACCCGGGACTAGCGGGGGGGAGGTGGAGACCCAGTACTTC.

V gene TRBV2 combines with J gene TRBJ2-3; no reliable D call. Germline V gives CDR1 SNHLY, CDR2 FYNNEI. The CDR3 extends over 12 amino acids. V lost 2 bases, J lost 7 bases, and 7 bases lay in between. CDR3 in DNA: TGTGCCAGCAGTGAAAGTGGTTATACGCAGTATTTT. It translates to CASSESGYTQYF.

The chain combines TRBV28 with TRBJ2-7; 7 nucleotides agree with TRBD1. The length of the CDR3 is 16 residues. The germline gives CDR1 MDHEN, CDR2 SYDVKM. The V and J ends lost 5 bases and 4 bases, in that order; junction bases with no gene match: 14. CDR3 DNA: TGTGCCAGCAGTCCTCGACAGGGTAGGGTTACGTACGAGCAGTACTTC. Amino acid sequence: CASSPRQGRVTYEQYF.

This clonotype was detected ten times or more. CDR3: CASSEALPGTEAFF. The CDR3 coding sequence is TGTGCCAGCAGTGAAGCGCTTCCGGGTACTGAAGCTTTCTTT. The rearrangement joins TRBV6-1 to TRBJ1-1; no firm D call. V gave up 0 bases and J gave up 5 bases, with 10 bases separating them. From germline, CDR1 is MNHNS and CDR2 SASEGT. CDR3 length: 14 amino acids.

The rearrangement uses TRBV18 and TRBJ2-7; D possibly matches TRBD1 or TRBD2 (5 bases each). This CDR3 comprises 15 residues. Trimming cost V 2 bases and J 2 bases, with 13 bases left between them. Germline V gene lookup returns CDR1 KGHSH and CDR2 LQKENI. The CDR3 loop is CASSPTRDGAYEQYF. The DNA of the CDR3 is TGTGCCAGCTCACCAACCCGGGACGGCGCCTACGAGCAGTACTTC.

The chain couples TRBV28 to TRBJ2-5; TRBD1 aligns across 8 bases. With V trimmed by 1 base and J by 1 base, 2 bases remained unmatched. From germline, CDR1 is MDHEN and CDR2 SYDVKM. The CDR3 runs to 15 residues. In nucleotides, the CDR3 is TGTGCCAGCAGTTTATCCCAGGGGGCCCAAGAGACCCAGTACTTC. Its translation is CASSLSQGAQETQYF.

The chain uses TRBV11-2 and TRBJ1-2; no clear D. This CDR3 has 12 amino acids. Between the trimmed V and J ends, which lost 4 bases and 3 bases, there was a span of 6 bases. Germline V CDR1 and CDR2: SGHAT, FQNNGV. The CDR3 coding sequence is TGTGCCAGCAGCTCCTGGGACTATGGCTACACCTTC. The encoded protein is CASSSWDYGYTF.

The chain is built from TRBV2 and TRBJ2-6; D is ambiguous. This CDR3 contains 12 residues. Trimming took off 7 bases at V and 4 bases at J, with 5 bases between the two ends. Germline V gene lookup returns CDR1 SNHLY and CDR2 FYNNEI. CDR3 in amino acids: CASKLGANVLTF. The CDR3 DNA reads as TGTGCCAGCAAATTAGGGGCCAACGTCCTGACTTTC.

This clonotype has just a few counts. This sequence joins TRBV7-8 and TRBJ2-5, with 9 bases lining up with TRBD2. CDR1 is SGHVS and CDR2 is FQNEAQ in the germline V gene. V lost 6 bases, J lost 4 bases, and 15 bases stayed unmatched. The CDR3 length is 17 residues. CDR3 loop: CASRQKRIAGAGETQYF. The CDR3 nucleotides are TGTGCCAGCAGACAAAAAAGGATAGCGGGGGCGGGAGAGACCCAGTACTTC.

This clonotype appeared many times. The chain links TRBV3-1 to TRBJ2-7; D is unresolved. V was trimmed by 3 bases and J by 5 bases, leaving 11 bases between them. The CDR3 length is 13 residues. Germline CDR1 reads LGHDT; CDR2 reads YNNKEL (reference sequence). CDR3 sequence: CASSQLDRHEQYF. For the CDR3, the DNA is TGTGCCAGCAGCCAGCTGGACCGCCACGAGCAGTACTTC.

Ten or more counts support this clonotype. J is TRBJ2-6 and V is TRBV19, with D unresolved. The CDR3 is made up of 13 amino acids. V was pared by 3 bases and J by 1 base, with 1 base between. From germline, CDR1 is LNHDA and CDR2 SQIVND (reference sequence). The CDR3 spells CASSMSGANVLTF. The CDR3 DNA reads TGTGCCAGTAGTATGTCTGGGGCCAACGTCCTGACTTTC. The full variable domain, completed using reference TRBV19 and TRBJ2-6, is DGGITQSPKYLFRKEGQNVTLSCEQNLNHDAMYWYRQDPGQGLRLIYYSQIVNDFQKGDIAEGYSVSREKKESFPLTVTSAQKNPTAFYLCASSMSGANVLTFGAGSRLTVL.

The sample holds a few counts of this clonotype. V usage is TRBV15 and J usage is TRBJ2-7, with D possibly matching TRBD2 (6 bases). The CDR3 is made up of 13 amino acids. V shed 0 bases and J shed 3 bases, with 6 bases lying between them. Germline V gives CDR1 LNHNV, CDR2 YYDKDF (reference sequence). The CDR3 DNA reads TGTGCCACCAGCAGAGAGGGGGGCTACGAGCAGTACTTC. Residues: CATSREGGYEQYF.